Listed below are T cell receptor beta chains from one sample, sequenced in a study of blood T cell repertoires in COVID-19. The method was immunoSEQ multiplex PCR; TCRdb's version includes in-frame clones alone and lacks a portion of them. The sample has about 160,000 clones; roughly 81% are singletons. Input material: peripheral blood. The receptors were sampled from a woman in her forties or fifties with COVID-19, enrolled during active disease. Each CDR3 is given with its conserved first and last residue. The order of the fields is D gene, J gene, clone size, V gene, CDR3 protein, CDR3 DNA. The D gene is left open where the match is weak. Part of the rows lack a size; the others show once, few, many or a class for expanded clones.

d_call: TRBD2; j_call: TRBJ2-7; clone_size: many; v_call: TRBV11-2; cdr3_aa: CASSLGDYYEQYF; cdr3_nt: TGTGCCAGCAGCTTAGGGGACTATTACGAGCAGTACTTC
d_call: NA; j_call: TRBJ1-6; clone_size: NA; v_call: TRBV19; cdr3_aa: CATSQGYNSPLHF; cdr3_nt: TGTGCCACCTCACAGGGCTATAATTCACCCCTCCACTTT
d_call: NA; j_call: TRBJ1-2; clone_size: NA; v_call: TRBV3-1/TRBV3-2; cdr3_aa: CASSQERGGYTF; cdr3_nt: TGTGCCAGCAGCCAAGAGAGAGGGGGCTACACCTTC
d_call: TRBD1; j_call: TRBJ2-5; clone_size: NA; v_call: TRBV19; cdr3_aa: CASAGTGGQETQYF; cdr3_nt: TGTGCCAGTGCGGGGACAGGGGGCCAAGAGACCCAGTACTTC
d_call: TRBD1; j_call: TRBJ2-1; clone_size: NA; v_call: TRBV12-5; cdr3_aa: CASVGQGEINEQFF; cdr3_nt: TGTGCTAGCGTGGGACAGGGGGAGATAAATGAGCAGTTCTTC
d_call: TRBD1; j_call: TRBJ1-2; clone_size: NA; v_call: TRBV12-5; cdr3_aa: CASGLPRTGGFGYTF; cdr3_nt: TGTGCTAGTGGTTTGCCAAGGACAGGGGGCTTCGGCTACACCTTC
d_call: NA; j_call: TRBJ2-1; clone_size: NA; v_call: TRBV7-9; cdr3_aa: CASSLDRSYNEQFF; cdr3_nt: TGTGCCAGCAGCTTAGACAGGTCCTACAATGAGCAGTTCTTC
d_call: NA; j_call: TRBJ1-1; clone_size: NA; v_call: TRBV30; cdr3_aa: CAWSSLAGTEAFF; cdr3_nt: TGTGCCTGGAGTTCCCTCGCGGGAACTGAAGCTTTCTTT
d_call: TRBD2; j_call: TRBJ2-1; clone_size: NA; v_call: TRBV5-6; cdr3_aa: CASSLGTSEVYNEQFF; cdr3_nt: TGTGCCAGCAGCTTAGGGACTAGCGAAGTGTACAATGAGCAGTTCTTC
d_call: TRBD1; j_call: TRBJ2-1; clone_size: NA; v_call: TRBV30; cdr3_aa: CAWSGLLRDRLFF; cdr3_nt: TGTGCCTGGAGCGGCCTACTCCGGGACAGGTTGTTCTTC
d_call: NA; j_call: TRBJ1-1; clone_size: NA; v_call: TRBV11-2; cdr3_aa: CASSLTGIEAFF; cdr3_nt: TGTGCCAGCAGCTTAACCGGGATTGAAGCTTTCTTT
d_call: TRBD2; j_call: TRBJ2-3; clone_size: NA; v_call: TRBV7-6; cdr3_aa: CASSLHSPSEAGGLTDTQYF; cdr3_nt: TGTGCCAGCAGCTTACACTCCCCTAGTGAAGCGGGGGGGCTTACAGATACGCAGTATTTT
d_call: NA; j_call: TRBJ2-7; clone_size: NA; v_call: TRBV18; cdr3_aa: CASSTRGLDEQYF; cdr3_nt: TGTGCCAGCTCGACCAGGGGATTAGACGAGCAGTACTTC
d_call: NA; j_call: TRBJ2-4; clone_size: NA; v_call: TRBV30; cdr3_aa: CAWSVSETKNIQYF; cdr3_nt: TGTGCCTGGAGTGTATCTGAGACCAAAAACATTCAGTACTTC
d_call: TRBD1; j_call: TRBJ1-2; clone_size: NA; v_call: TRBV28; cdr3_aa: CASSSNRGGYTF; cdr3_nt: TGTGCCAGCAGTTCGAACAGGGGGGGCTACACCTTC
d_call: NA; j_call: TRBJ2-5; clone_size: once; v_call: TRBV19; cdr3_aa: CASSISRQDQETQYF; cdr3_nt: TGTGCCAGTAGTATATCCCGACAGGACCAAGAGACCCAGTACTTC
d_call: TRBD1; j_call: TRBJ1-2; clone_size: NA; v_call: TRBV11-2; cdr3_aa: CASSINTGGEGGYTF; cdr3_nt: TGTGCCAGCAGCATCAATACAGGGGGCGAAGGTGGCTACACCTTC
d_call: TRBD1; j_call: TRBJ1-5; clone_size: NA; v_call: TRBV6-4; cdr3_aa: CASSEAGGGQPQHF; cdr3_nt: TGTGCCAGCAGTGAAGCAGGGGGCGGGCAGCCCCAGCATTTT
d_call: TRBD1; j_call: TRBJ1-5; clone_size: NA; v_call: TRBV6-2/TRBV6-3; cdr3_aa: CASSYIPGQGAAGNQPQHF; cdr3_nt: TGTGCCAGCAGTTACATCCCGGGACAGGGGGCCGCTGGCAATCAGCCCCAGCATTTT
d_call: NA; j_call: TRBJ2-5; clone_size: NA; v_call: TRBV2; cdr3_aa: CASSGRAGETQYF; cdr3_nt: TGTGCCAGCAGTGGAAGGGCAGGGGAGACCCAGTACTTC
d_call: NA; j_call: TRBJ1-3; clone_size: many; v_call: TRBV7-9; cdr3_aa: CASEGVGNTIYF; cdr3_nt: TGTGCCTCTGAGGGGGTTGGAAACACCATATATTTT
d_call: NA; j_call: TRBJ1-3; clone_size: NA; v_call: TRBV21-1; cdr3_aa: CASSKAPRSGNTIYF; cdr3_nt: TGTGCCAGCAGCAAAGCCCCCCGCTCTGGAAACACCATATATTTT
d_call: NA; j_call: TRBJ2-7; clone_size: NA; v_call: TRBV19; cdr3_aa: CASGPGDAYEQYF; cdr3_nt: TGTGCCAGTGGACCAGGGGATGCCTACGAGCAGTACTTC
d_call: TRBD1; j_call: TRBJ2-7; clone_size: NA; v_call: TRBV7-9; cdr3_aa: CASSTAGQGAIDEQYF; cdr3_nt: TGTGCCAGCAGCACAGCGGGACAGGGGGCTATTGACGAGCAGTACTTC
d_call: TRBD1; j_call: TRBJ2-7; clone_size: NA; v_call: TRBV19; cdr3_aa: CASSSWDRGYEQYF; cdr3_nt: TGTGCCAGTAGTTCATGGGACAGGGGCTACGAGCAGTACTTC
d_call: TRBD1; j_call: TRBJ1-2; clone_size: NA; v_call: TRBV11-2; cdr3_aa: CASSFGTDNYGYTF; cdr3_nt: TGTGCCAGCAGCTTTGGGACAGATAACTATGGCTACACCTTC
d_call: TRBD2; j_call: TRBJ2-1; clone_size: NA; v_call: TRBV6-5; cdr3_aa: CASRKGLAGRQFF; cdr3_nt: TGTGCCAGCAGGAAAGGGCTAGCGGGTCGGCAGTTCTTC
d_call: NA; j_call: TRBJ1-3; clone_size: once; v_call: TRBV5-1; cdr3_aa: CASSLVPGLKIVPGNTIYF; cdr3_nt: TGCGCCAGCAGCTTGGTCCCGGGGTTGAAGATTGTTCCTGGAAACACCATATATTTT
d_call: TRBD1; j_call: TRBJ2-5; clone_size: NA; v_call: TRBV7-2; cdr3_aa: CASSSMGQGFQETQYF; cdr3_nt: TGTGCCAGCAGCTCTATGGGACAGGGTTTCCAAGAGACCCAGTACTTC
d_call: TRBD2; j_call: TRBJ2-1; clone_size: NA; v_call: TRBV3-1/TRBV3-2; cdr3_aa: CASSSTSGGLSSYNEQFF; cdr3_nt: TGTGCCAGCAGCTCCACTAGCGGGGGGCTAAGCTCCTACAATGAGCAGTTCTTC
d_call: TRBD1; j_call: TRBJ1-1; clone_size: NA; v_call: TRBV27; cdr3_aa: CASSLLAGGGVAFF; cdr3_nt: TGTGCCAGCAGTTTATTGGCAGGGGGTGGGGTAGCTTTCTTT
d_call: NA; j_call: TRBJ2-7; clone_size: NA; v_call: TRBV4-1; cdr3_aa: CASSQISGEYEQYF; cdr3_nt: TGCGCCAGCAGCCAGATCTCAGGGGAATACGAGCAGTACTTC
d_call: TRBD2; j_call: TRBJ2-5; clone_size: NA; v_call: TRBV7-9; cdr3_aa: CASNRGGAETQYF; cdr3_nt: TGTGCCAGCAATCGCGGGGGGGCCGAGACCCAGTACTTC
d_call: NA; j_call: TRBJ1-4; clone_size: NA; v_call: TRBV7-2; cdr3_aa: CASSLSPVGQGGEKLFF; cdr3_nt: TGTGCCAGCAGCTTAAGTCCTGTCGGACAAGGGGGTGAAAAACTGTTTTTT
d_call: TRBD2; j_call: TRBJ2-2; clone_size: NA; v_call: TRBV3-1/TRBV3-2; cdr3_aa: CASSQGLAGVNGELFF; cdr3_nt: TGTGCCAGCAGCCAAGGGCTAGCGGGGGTTAACGGGGAGCTGTTTTTT
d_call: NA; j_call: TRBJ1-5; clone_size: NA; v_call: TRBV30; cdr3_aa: CAWKGDSNQPQHF; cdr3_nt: TGTGCCTGGAAAGGGGATAGCAATCAGCCCCAGCATTTT
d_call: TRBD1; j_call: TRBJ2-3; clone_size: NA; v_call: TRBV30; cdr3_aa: CAWSSRQGETGDTQYF; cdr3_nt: TGTGCCTGGAGTTCTCGACAGGGTGAAACTGGAGATACGCAGTATTTT
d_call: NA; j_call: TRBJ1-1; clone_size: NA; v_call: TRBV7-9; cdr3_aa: CASSFEGRLSEAFF; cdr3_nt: TGTGCCAGCAGCTTCGAGGGTAGGCTTTCTGAAGCTTTCTTT
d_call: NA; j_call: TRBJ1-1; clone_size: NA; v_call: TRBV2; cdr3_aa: CASSEERAEAFF; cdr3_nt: TGTGCCAGCAGTGAAGAGCGGGCTGAAGCTTTCTTT
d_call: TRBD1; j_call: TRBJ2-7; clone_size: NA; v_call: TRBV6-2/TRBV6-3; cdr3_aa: CASSSTGGSYEQYF; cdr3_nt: TGTGCCAGCAGTTCCACAGGGGGCTCCTACGAGCAGTACTTC
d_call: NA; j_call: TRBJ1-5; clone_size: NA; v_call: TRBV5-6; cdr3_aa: CASSLQGNQPQHF; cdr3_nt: TGTGCCAGCAGCTTGCAGGGCAATCAGCCCCAGCATTTT
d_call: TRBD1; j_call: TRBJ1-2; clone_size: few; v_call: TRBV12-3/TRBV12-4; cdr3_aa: CASSLRQGYGYTF; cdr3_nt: TGTGCCAGCAGTTTGAGACAGGGCTATGGCTACACCTTC
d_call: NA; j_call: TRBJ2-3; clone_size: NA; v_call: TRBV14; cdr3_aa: CASSPPGTDTQYF; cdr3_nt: TGTGCCAGCAGCCCCCCAGGGACAGATACGCAGTATTTT
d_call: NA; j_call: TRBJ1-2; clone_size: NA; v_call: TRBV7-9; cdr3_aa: CASSLGTGDTYGYTF; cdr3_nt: TGTGCCAGCAGCTTAGGGACTGGGGACACCTATGGCTACACCTTC
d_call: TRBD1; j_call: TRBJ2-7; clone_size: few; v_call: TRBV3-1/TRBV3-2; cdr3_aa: CASSPISGGAYEQYF; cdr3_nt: TGTGCCAGCAGCCCCATTTCAGGGGGCGCGTACGAGCAGTACTTC
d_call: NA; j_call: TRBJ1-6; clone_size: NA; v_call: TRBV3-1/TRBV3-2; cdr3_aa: CASSQDRDSPLHF; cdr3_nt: TGTGCCAGCAGCCAAGATCGGGATTCACCCCTCCACTTT